This T cell receptor (beta chain) emerged from a study of blood T cell repertoires in COVID-19. Produced via immunoSEQ multiplex PCR; TCRdb's table is partial and in-frame only. Here the sample spans 300,000 to 350,000 clones, almost 90% being singletons. This clone was seen a few times. The CDR3 is 17 amino acids. With 1 base removed from V and 8 bases from J, the gap between germline ends came to 23 bases. From germline, CDR1 is MGHRA and CDR2 YSYEKL. The sequenced sample was peripheral blood. The source of this sequence is a woman in her 70s with COVID-19, enrolled during active disease. The rearrangement uses TRBV4-1 and TRBJ1-2; the D is unclear. As DNA, the CDR3 is TGCGCCAGCAGCCAAGCCATCCAGGTTGGGTATATAGAGGGCTACACCTTC. Its protein product is CASSQAIQVGYIEGYTF.